This T cell receptor beta chain was sequenced during a study of T cells after yellow fever vaccination. Study-level background: Fractions of low cell number were prepared using SMART-Seq v4 Ultra Low Input.

TCRdb passed the 5' RACE reads through MiXCR, listing each CDR3 protein once. The sample shows 20,000 to 25,000 distinct CDR3 sequences, approximately 3.5% of them seen only once. Findings of the study overall: Compared with primary, the secondary response was weaker and peaked at day 5, not 15. Sorted memory subsets showed almost no vaccine-responding clonotypes on day 0.

This clonotype was counted many times. The CDR3 has 12 amino acids. Germline V CDR1 and CDR2: GTSNPN, SVGIG (reference sequence). The V end lost 7 bases, the J end lost 1 base, and 11 bases lay between the germline ends. This chain connects TRBV30 to TRBJ2-7; unclear D gene. The source was PBMCs, either bulk or a sorted T-cell subset (CD4+, CD8+, memory, or dextramer-sorted; not recorded which), collected more than 40 days after the first yellow fever vaccination. This TCR was recovered from a young man who received the YFV17D yellow fever vaccine. CDR3 sequence (DNA): TGTGCCTACGAAAGAGGATCCTACGAGCAGTACTTC. Translated: CAYERGSYEQYF.